The entry that follows covers one T cell receptor beta chain sequence. The record originates from a study of pediatric ulcerative colitis. The V end was cut by 3 bases, the J end by 6 bases, with 14 bases between. The germline gives CDR1 MGHDK, CDR2 SYGVNS. This CDR3 spans 15 amino acids. Assay: immunoSEQ multiplex PCR; the TCRdb copy retains only in-frame clones and omits some. The sample shows 60,000 to 75,000 clones, 70% to 85% of them seen only once. The receptor's source is a boy between 10 and 17 years old with moderate ulcerative colitis. Sequencing was done on a sample of blood. This sequence joins TRBV25-1 and TRBJ1-4, with D perhaps TRBD1 (5 bases). CDR3 sequence: CASSDPRDSDEKLFF. For the CDR3, the DNA is TGTGCCAGCAGTGATCCTCGGGACTCTGATGAAAAACTGTTTTTT.